This T cell receptor (beta chain) was obtained from a study of response to subunit inactivated influenza vaccine. TCRdb fed the RT-PCR reads into MiXCR, producing one record per CDR3 protein. The sample shows 800,000 or so distinct CDR3 sequences, less than 25% of them seen only once. At least ten counts were recorded for this clonotype. The CDR3 extends over 15 amino acids. V shed 6 bases, J shed 2 bases, and the junction held 8 bases outside the gene matches. This TCR was recovered from a man aged 50-59 years who received an inactivated influenza vaccine. The sequences come from PBMCs from blood, collected more than 4 days after vaccination. The V gene is TRBV12-3 or TRBV12-4, the J gene TRBJ2-3, with 7 bases aligning to TRBD2. The CDR3 loop is CASRFSGEHTDTQYF. The CDR3 DNA reads as TGTGCCAGCAGATTCAGCGGGGAGCACACAGATACGCAGTATTTT.